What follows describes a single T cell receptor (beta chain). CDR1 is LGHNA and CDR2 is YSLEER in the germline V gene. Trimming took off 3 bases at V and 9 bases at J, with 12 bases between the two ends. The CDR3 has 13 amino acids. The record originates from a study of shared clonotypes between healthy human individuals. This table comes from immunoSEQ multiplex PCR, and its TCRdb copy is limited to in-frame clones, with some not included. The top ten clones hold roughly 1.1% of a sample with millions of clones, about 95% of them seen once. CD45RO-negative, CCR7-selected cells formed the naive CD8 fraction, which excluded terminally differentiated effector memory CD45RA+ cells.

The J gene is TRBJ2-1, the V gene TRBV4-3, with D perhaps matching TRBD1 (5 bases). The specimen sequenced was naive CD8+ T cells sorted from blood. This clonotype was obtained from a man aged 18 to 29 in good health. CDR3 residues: CASSQTATAEQFF. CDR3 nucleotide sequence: TGCGCCAGCAGCCAGACTGCGACAGCTGAGCAGTTCTTC.